Listed here are 8 T cell receptor beta chains from one sample, sequenced in a study of read filtering for tumor transcriptome and immune sequencing (dated by TCRdb to the early 2020s). The instrument given in TCRdb is Illumina HiSeq 4000. TCR libraries were constructed from roughly 380 ng RNA using the Immunoverse kit, and molecular barcoded adaptors covering alpha/delta and beta/gamma chains were employed. TCRdb ran its own pipeline on the public reads, namely fastp trimming at Q25 and MiXCR clone calling, and kept in-frame beta chains. Rows with a matching CDR3 protein are joined into one entry that keeps the most common DNA and genes. This sample holds 20,000 to 30,000 distinct CDR3 sequences; roughly 22% were observed only once. More than 40% of the sample is held by the ten biggest clonotypes. The source material was a population of CD138-negative cells sorted from bone marrow. The cell subset or site label of this sample denotes: bone marrow mononuclear cells depleted of CD138+ plasma/myeloma cells by negative magnetic selection. The receptors shown here come from a donor at least 40 years old with multiple myeloma.

By sample share, this clonotype is medium-sized (0.01 to 0.1%). The genes are TRBV20-1 and TRBJ2-3, with D unresolved. V was cut by 2 bases and J by 0 bases, with 12 bases left in between. The CDR3 sequence is 15 residues long. Germline V gene lookup returns CDR1 DFQATT and CDR2 SNEGSKA (reference sequence). Here the CDR3 reads CSARRPAASTDTQYF. The CDR3 DNA follows: TGCAGTGCTAGACGGCCGGCCGCTAGCACAGATACGCAGTATTTT.

This clonotype has a count of ten or more. The DNA for the CDR3 is TGCGCCAGCAGCTTGGATCCGGAGAACACTGAAGCTTTCTTT. Protein: CASSLDPENTEAFF. The chain combines TRBV5-1 with TRBJ1-1; D is uncertain. V lost 0 bases, J lost 1 base, and 7 bases lay in between. The CDR3 covers 14 residues. Germline CDR1 and CDR2: SGHRS and YFSETQ.

This rearrangement joins TRBV4-1 to TRBJ2-6; D unclear. This CDR3 contains 17 residues. With 0 bases removed from V and 0 bases from J, the gap between germline ends came to 9 bases. From germline, CDR1 is MGHRA and CDR2 YSYEKL. The CDR3 DNA reads TGCGCCAGCAGCCAAGATGGGGTCAGCTCTGGGGCCAACGTCCTGACTTTC. It yields the protein CASSQDGVSSGANVLTF.

This clonotype has at least ten counts. The V gene is TRBV4-2, the J gene TRBJ2-7; TRBD2 aligns across 12 bases. Germline V gene lookup returns CDR1 LGHNA and CDR2 YNFKEQ. V lost 0 bases and J lost 4; bases outside the gene matches: 4. CDR3 length equals 16 residues. The CDR3 sequence: CASSQDLAGGIYEQYF. The DNA for the CDR3 is TGTGCCAGCAGCCAAGATCTAGCGGGGGGGATTTACGAGCAGTACTTC.

In this sample, this clonotype turned up many times. CDR3 nucleotides: TGTGCCAGCAGTGAGCCTGTCGGACTAGTCGGCGAGCAGTACTTC. This gives the protein CASSEPVGLVGEQYF. The chain combines TRBV2 with TRBJ2-7, with 7 bases that match TRBD2. The ends lost 3 bases at V and 6 bases at J; junction bases unmatched: 11. Germline loops: CDR1 SNHLY, CDR2 FYNNEI. This CDR3 is built from 15 residues.

This clonotype has only a few counts. V is TRBV28 and J is TRBJ2-5; D unclear. V lost 11 bases and J lost 5, with 12 bases in between. CDR3 size: 11 residues. Per the germline V gene, CDR1 is MDHEN and CDR2 is SYDVKM. The CDR3 spells CACTGFETQYF. CDR3 DNA: TGTGCCTGCACTGGGTTTGAGACCCAGTACTTC.

As to this clonotype: This clone may be a read error of a much larger clone one base away. V usage is TRBV7-2 and J usage is TRBJ2-5; TRBD1 is a possible D gene (5 bases). The V gene's germline CDR1 is SGHTA and CDR2 FQGNSA. The CDR3 contains 15 residues. Trimming took 2 bases from V and 2 from J, leaving 12 bases between them. In nucleotides, the CDR3 is TGTGCCAGCAGCTTACTCTTGGGGCCTCAAGAGACCCAGTACTTC. Translation: CASSLLLGPQETQYF.

This clonotype was seen at least ten times. The chain has TRBV28 and TRBJ1-5; D may be TRBD1 (6 bases). Trimming stripped 5 bases from V and 5 bases from J, with 19 bases between. The CDR3 is 16 residues long. Germline V gives CDR1 MDHEN, CDR2 SYDVKM. The CDR3 here is CASSLQGRGSDQPQHF. CDR3 nucleotides: TGTGCCAGCAGTCTCCAGGGGAGGGGGTCGGATCAGCCCCAGCATTTT.